This record looks at one T cell receptor beta chain sequence and its context. The specificity of this receptor is unknown. No base qualities exist here, and no much larger clone lies one base off it. The Qiagen DNeasy kit was used to extract genomic DNA both from unsorted PBMCs and from the negatively selected CD4+ and CD8+ fractions. Amplification of TCR beta CDR3 regions was done by immunoSEQ multiplex PCR with primers that anneal to V and J segments. A synthetic immune receptor repertoire was used to minimize amplification bias, and remaining bias was computationally removed after sequencing. As for the original processing: Repertoire diversity was quantified as the Shannon entropy index using custom Python scripts. Unsorted, CD4+ and CD8+ repertoires were examined separately, except in combined analyses, for which CD4+ and CD8+ sequences were merged in silico. TCRdb mirrors the immuneACCESS table, restricted to in-frame sequences. Some clones are absent from its copies; in checked studies, under half trace to an unresolved V gene, and the reason for the others is unknown. Clone size and V and J calls were adopted from that table, with D and trimming inferred from the DNA. In this sample the table shows 30,000 or so clones, approximately 94% of which occur a single time. The ten largest clones take up 2% to 2.5% of the sample.

This sample is drawn from a study of PD-1 blockade in classical Hodgkin lymphoma (TCRdb year 2020). General notes on the study: A peripheral blood immune signature of response to PD-1 blockade in classical Hodgkin lymphoma was defined using TCR beta sequencing and CyTOF. The full study reports these points: Baseline TCR diversity was reported to be lower in newly diagnosed patients than in healthy donors and to be lower still in relapsed/refractory patients. Only a single clinical trial cohort was studied, and what caused the repertoire differences, possibly disease activity or prior therapy, remained undefined.

According to the study, the label for this sample's time point signals: newly diagnosed, previously untreated cHL patient sample. As a comparison group for the relapsed/refractory trial patients, PBMCs from patients with newly diagnosed, previously untreated classical Hodgkin lymphoma were sequenced. After peripheral blood was drawn into 8 mL Vacutainer Cell Preparation Tubes, PBMCs were isolated by centrifugation and then cryopreserved. The CDR3, from cysteine to phenylalanine, totals 13 residues. Only CDR3 DNA remains: 39 bases, in frame from the first base. At the junction V is shortened by 3 bases and J by 1 base, with 5 bases in between. CDR1 is given as ENHRY and CDR2 as SYGVKD, both from the germline V gene.

The chain couples TRBV10-3 to TRBJ2-3; there is no confident call for the D gene. Sequenced material: peripheral blood mononuclear cells (PBMCs). This TCR derives from a human donor with classical Hodgkin lymphoma. The CDR3 here reads CAISDLGTDTQYF. The sequenced DNA is TGTGCCATCAGTGATTTGGGCACAGATACGCAGTATTTT.